This T cell receptor beta chain comes out of a study of T cell clonotyping in hematopoietic cell transplantation. Overall study results and limits: Pathologically expanded recipient clonotypes increased progressively from day 30 to day 180 as diversity fell. No sorting was done, leaving CD4 and CD8 contributions mixed.

TCRdb keeps only in-frame clones here, not all; method: immunoSEQ multiplex PCR. The sample shows about 12,000 clones, 80% to 95% of them seen only once. About this clone: What it binds is unknown.

In germline, CDR1 is KGHSH, CDR2 LQKENI. Germline trimming cut 3 bases from V and 2 bases from J; bases unmatched to any gene: 2. This CDR3 has 14 amino acids. Samples: about 28 days before transplant, then days 30, 100 and 180 after. This receptor was identified in a female patient in her forties or fifties who had an allogeneic stem cell transplant from an unrelated donor, so the T cells may come from the graft donor. Some clones in this sample may be carry-over from other donors' samples. This chain links TRBV18 with TRBJ2-7; 9 bases are a match to TRBD1. The sample consisted of PBMCs, taken 100 days after allogeneic stem cell transplant. Here the CDR3 DNA reads TGTGCCAGCTCACCCGGGACAGGGCCCTACGAGCAGTACGTC. Residues: CASSPGTGPYEQYV.